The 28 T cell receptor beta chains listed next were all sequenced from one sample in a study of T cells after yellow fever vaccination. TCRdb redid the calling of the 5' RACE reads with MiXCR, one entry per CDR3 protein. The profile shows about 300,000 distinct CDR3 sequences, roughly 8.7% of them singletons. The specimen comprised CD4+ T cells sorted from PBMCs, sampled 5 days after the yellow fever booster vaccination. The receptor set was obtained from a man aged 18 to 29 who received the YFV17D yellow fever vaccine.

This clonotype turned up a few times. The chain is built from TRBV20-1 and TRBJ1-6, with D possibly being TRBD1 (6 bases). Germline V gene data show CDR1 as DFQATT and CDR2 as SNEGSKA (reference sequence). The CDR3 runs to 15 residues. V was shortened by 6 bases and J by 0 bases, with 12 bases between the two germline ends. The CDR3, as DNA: TGCAGTGCGCCAGGGGATAGCTCCTATAATTCACCCCTCCACTTT. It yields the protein CSAPGDSSYNSPLHF.

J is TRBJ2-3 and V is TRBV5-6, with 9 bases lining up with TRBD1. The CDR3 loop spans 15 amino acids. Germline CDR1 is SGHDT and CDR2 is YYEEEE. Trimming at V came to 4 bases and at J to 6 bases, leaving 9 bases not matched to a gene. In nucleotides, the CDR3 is TGTGCCAGCAGCCTCGGACAGGGGTTGTCGGATACGCAGTATTTT. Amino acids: CASSLGQGLSDTQYF. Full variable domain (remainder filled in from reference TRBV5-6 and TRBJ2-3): DAGVTQSPTHLIKTRGQQVTLRCSPKSGHDTVSWYQQALGQGPQFIFQYYEEEERQRGNFPDRFSGHQFPNYSSELNVNALLLGDSALYLCASSLGQGLSDTQYFGPGTRLTVL.

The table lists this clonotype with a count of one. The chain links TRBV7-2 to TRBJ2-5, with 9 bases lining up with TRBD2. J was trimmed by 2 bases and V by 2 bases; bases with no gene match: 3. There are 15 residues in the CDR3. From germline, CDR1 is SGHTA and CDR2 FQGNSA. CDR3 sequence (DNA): TGTGCCAGCAGCTTATTAGCGGGGGAACAAGAGACCCAGTACTTC. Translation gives CASSLLAGEQETQYF.

The CDR3 is CASSGLAVTGELFF. As DNA, the CDR3 is TGTGCCAGCAGCGGACTAGCCGTCACCGGGGAGCTGTTTTTT. The chain couples TRBV3-1 to TRBJ2-2, with 8 bases matching TRBD2. This CDR3 contains 14 residues. The V gene end was trimmed by 5 bases and the J gene end by 4 bases; junction bases not matched to a gene: 3. Germline CDR1 reads LGHDT; CDR2 reads YNNKEL (reference sequence).

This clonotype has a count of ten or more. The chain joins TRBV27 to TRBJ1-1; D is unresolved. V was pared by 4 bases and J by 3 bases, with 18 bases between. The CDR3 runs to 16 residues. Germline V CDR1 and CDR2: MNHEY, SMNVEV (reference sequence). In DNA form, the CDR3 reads TGTGCCAGCAGTTCAATGGGTGGTTTCTCGTACACTGAAGCTTTCTTT. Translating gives CASSSMGGFSYTEAFF.

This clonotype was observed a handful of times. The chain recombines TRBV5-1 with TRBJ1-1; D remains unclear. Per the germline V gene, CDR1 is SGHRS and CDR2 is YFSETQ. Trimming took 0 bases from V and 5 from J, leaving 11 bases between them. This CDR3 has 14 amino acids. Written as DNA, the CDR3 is TGCGCCAGCAGCTTGGCCGAAACAGCTACTGAAGCTTTCTTT. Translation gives CASSLAETATEAFF.

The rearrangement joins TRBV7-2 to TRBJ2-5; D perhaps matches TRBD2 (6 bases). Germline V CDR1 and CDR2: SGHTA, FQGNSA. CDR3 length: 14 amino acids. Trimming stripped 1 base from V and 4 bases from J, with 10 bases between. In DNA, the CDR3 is TGTGCCAGCAGCTTAGTAGGAGGGGTAGAGACCCAGTACTTC. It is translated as CASSLVGGVETQYF.

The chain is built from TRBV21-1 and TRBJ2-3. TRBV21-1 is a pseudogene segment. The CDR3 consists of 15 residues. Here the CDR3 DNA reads TGTGCCAGCAGCTCCCAACCTTCATGGATGGATACGCAGTATTTT. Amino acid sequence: CASSSQPSWMDTQYF.

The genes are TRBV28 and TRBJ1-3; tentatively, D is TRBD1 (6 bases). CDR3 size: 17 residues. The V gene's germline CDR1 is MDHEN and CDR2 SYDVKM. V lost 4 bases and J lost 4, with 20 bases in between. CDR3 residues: CASSSPTGTRRGNTIYF. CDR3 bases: TGTGCCAGCAGTTCCCCGACAGGAACTCGAAGAGGAAACACCATATATTTT.

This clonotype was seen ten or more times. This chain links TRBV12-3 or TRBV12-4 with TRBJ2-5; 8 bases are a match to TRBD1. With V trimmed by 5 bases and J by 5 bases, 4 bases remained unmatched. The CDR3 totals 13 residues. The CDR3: CASSTRGLETQYF. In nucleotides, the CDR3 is TGTGCCAGCAGTACCAGGGGGCTGGAGACCCAGTACTTC.

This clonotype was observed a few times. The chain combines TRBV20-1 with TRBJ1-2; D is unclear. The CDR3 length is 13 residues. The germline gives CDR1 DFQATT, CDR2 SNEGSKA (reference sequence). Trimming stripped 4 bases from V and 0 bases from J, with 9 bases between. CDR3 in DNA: TGCAGTGCTACTTTCACTACTAACTATGGCTACACCTTC. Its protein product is CSATFTTNYGYTF.

Here the CDR3 DNA reads TGCAGTGCTAGTCGGTTCGACGGTGCCTGGATACAGCCCCAGCATTTT. This encodes CSASRFDGAWIQPQHF. The chain combines TRBV20-1 with TRBJ1-5; D not certain. Trimming pared 3 bases from V and 7 bases from J, leaving 22 bases between. The germline V gene has CDR1 DFQATT and CDR2 SNEGSKA (reference sequence). This CDR3 spans 16 amino acids.

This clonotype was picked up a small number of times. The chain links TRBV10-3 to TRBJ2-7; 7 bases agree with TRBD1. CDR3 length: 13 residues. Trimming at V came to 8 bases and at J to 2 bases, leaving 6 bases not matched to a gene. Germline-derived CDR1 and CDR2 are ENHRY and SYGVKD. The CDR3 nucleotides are TGTGCCATCGGGGACAGCCCGACCTACGAGCAGTACTTC. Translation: CAIGDSPTYEQYF.

This CDR3 reads CASSLVASGGLETQYF. Written as DNA, the CDR3 is TGTGCCAGCAGCTTAGTGGCTAGCGGAGGATTGGAGACCCAGTACTTC. The gene calls are TRBV7-7 and TRBJ2-5, with 7 bases matching TRBD2. The germline CDR1 and CDR2 sequences are SSHAT and FNYEAQ (reference sequence). This CDR3 has 16 residues. The V and J ends lost 1 base and 5 bases, in that order; junction bases with no gene match: 10.

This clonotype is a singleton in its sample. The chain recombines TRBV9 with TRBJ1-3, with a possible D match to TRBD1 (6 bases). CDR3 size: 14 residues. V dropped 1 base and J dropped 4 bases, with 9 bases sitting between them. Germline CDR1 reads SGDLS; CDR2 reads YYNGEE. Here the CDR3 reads CASSVSGEGNTIYF. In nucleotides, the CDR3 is TGTGCCAGCAGCGTATCAGGGGAGGGAAACACCATATATTTT.

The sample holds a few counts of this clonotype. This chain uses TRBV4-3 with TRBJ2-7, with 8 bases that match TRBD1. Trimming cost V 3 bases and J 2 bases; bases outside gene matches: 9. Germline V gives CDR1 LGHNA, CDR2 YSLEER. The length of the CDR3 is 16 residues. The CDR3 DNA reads TGCGCCAGCAGCCAGAACTGGGACAGGTTCGCCTACGAGCAGTACTTC. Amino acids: CASSQNWDRFAYEQYF.

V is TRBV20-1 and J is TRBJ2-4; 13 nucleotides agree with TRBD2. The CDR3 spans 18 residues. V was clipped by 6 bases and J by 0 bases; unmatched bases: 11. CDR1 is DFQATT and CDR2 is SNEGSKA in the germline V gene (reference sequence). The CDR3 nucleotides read TGCAGTGCAGAGCTTGGGACTAGCGGGGACCTAGCCAAAAACATTCAGTACTTC. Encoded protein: CSAELGTSGDLAKNIQYF.

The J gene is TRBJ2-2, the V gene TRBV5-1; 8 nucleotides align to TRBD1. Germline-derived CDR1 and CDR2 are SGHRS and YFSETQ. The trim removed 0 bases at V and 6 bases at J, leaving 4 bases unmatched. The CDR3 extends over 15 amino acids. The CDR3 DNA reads TGCGCCAGCAGCTTGGGCCAGGGGGCGCCCGGGGAGCTGTTTTTT. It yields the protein CASSLGQGAPGELFF. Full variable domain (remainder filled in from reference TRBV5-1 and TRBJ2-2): KAGVTQTPRYLIKTRGQQVTLSCSPISGHRSVSWYQQTPGQGLQFLFEYFSETQRNKGNFPGRFSGRQFSNSRSEMNVSTLELGDSALYLCASSLGQGAPGELFFGEGSRLTVL.

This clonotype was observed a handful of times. The CDR3 DNA sequence: TGTGCCAGCAGTGAGGAGGGACGCGGAGGGGGGAACTCGGACACTGAAGCTTTCTTT. Protein: CASSEEGRGGGNSDTEAFF. This chain links TRBV2 with TRBJ1-1, with D perhaps matching TRBD1 (6 bases). The CDR3 is 19 amino acids. Germline V gene data show CDR1 as SNHLY and CDR2 as FYNNEI. V dropped 3 bases and J dropped 3 bases, with 26 bases sitting between them. The full variable domain, rest sourced from reference TRBV2 and TRBJ1-1, is EPEVTQTPSHQVTQMGQEVILRCVPISNHLYFYWYRQILGQKVEFLVSFYNNEISEKSEIFDDQFSVERPDGSNFTLKIRSTKLEDSAMYFCASSEEGRGGGNSDTEAFFGQGTRLTVV.

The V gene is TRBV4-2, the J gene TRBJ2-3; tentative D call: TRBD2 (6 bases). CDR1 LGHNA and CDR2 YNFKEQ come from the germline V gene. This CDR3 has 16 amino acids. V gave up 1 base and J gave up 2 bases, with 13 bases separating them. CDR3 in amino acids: CASSQGVGEDTDTQYF. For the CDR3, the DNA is TGTGCCAGCAGCCAAGGTGTGGGGGAGGACACAGATACGCAGTATTTT.

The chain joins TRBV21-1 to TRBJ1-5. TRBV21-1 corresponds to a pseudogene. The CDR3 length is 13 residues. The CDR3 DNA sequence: TGTGCCAGCAGCGCCCGAGGGCGTCAGCCCCAGCATTTT. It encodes CASSARGRQPQHF.

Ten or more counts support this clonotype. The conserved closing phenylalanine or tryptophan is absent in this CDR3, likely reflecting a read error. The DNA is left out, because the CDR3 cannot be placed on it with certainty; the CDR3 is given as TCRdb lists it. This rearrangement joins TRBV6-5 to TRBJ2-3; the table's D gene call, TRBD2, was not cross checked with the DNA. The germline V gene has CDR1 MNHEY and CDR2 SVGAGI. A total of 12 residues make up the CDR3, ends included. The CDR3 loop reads CARQRNLAGTPT.

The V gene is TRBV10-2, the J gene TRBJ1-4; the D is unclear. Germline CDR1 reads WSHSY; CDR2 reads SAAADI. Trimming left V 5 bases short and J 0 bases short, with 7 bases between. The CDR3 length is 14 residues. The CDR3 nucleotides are TGCGCCAGCAGTAAAAGTACAACTAATGAAAAACTGTTTTTT. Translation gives CASSKSTTNEKLFF.

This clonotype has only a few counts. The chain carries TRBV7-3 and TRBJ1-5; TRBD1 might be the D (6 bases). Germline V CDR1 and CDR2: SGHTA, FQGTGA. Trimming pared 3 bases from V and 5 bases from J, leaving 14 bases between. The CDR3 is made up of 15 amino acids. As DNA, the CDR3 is TGTGCCAGCAGCTTGACCGGGACAATCGATCAGCCCCAGCATTTT. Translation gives CASSLTGTIDQPQHF.

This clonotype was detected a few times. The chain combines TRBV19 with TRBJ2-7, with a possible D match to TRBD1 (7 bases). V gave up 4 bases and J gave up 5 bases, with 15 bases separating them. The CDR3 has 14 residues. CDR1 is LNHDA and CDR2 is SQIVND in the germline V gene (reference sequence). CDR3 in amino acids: CASSNPGGGHEQYF. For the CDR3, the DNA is TGTGCCAGTAGTAACCCAGGAGGGGGCCACGAGCAGTACTTC.

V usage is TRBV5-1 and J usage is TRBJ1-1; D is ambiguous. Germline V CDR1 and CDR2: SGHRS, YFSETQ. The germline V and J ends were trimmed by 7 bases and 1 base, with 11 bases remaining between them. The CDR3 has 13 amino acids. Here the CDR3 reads CASADVGNTEAFF. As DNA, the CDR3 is TGCGCCAGCGCAGACGTCGGGAACACTGAAGCTTTCTTT.

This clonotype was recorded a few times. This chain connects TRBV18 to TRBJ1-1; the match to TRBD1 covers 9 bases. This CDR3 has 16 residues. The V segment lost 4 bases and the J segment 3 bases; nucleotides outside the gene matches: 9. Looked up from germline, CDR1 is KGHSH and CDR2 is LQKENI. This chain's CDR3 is CASSHTDTGGYTEAFF. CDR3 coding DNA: TGTGCCAGCTCACACACAGACACAGGGGGCTACACTGAAGCTTTCTTT.

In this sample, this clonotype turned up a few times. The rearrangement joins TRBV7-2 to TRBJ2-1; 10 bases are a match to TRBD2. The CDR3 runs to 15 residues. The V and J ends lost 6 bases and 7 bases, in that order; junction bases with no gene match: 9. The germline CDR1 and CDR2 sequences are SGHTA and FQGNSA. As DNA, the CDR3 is TGTGCCAGCAGTAGAGAGCGGGGGGGCTCGAATGAGCAGTTCTTC. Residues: CASSRERGGSNEQFF.